This entry lists 30 T cell receptor beta chains sequenced from one sample in a study of T cell repertoires in cytomegalovirus infection. TCRdb passed the reads through MiXCR, listing each CDR3 protein once. In the table there are approximately 100,000 distinct CDR3 sequences, about 25% of which are singletons. Sequences were obtained from CD8+ T cells from PBMCs. The receptors here all came from a human donor in good health (CMV status not recorded). Some clones in this sample may be carry-over from other donors' samples.

This clonotype has just a few counts. The rearrangement links TRBV7-9 to TRBJ2-1, with unresolved D. Trimming pared 5 bases from V and 9 bases from J, leaving 5 bases between. The CDR3 consists of 10 residues. Germline V CDR1 and CDR2: SEHNR, FQNEAQ (reference sequence). The CDR3 protein is CASSPAEQFF. The CDR3 nucleotides read TGTGCCAGCAGCCCGGCTGAGCAGTTCTTC.

At least ten counts were recorded for this clonotype. The rearrangement uses TRBV2 and TRBJ1-2, with D uncertain. Trimming left V 7 bases short and J 0 bases short, with 15 bases between. Germline V gene sequence: CDR1 SNHLY, CDR2 FYNNEI. The CDR3 contains 15 residues. CDR3 loop: CASTHWLGANYGYTF. CDR3 nucleotides: TGTGCCAGCACCCATTGGTTAGGAGCTAACTATGGCTACACCTTC.

This clonotype was picked up many times. The chain is built from TRBV7-8 and TRBJ1-3; no reliable D call. Trimming pared 5 bases from V and 9 bases from J, leaving 20 bases between. CDR3 size: 15 residues. In germline, CDR1 is SGHVS, CDR2 FQNEAQ. CDR3 sequence: CASSATHVQAGTIYF. In nucleotides, the CDR3 is TGTGCCAGCAGCGCAACCCACGTCCAGGCCGGCACCATATATTTT.

This clonotype has only a few counts. The chain recombines TRBV28 with TRBJ2-1, with a weak D call TRBD2 (7 bases). CDR3 length: 15 residues. Germline CDR1 MDHEN, CDR2 SYDVKM. The V gene lost 10 bases and the J gene lost 0 bases, with 16 bases spanning the gap. CDR3 sequence reads: CATRRGGLSYNEQFF. In DNA form, the CDR3 reads TGTGCCACCCGTCGCGGGGGCCTCTCCTACAATGAGCAGTTCTTC.

Ten or more counts support this clonotype. The genes are TRBV7-2 and TRBJ1-1; maybe TRBD1 (5 bases). V lost 3 bases and J 0 bases, leaving 14 bases between the germline ends. The CDR3 is 16 residues long. Germline V gene lookup returns CDR1 SGHTA and CDR2 FQGNSA. The CDR3 here is CASSFWGDGVNTEAFF. The CDR3 DNA reads as TGTGCCAGCAGCTTCTGGGGGGATGGGGTGAACACTGAAGCTTTCTTT.

This clonotype was counted ten times or more. The chain joins TRBV4-2 to TRBJ1-1; D gene uncertain. The CDR3 spans 17 residues. V lost 3 bases and J 0 bases, leaving 17 bases between the germline ends. The V gene's germline CDR1 is LGHNA and CDR2 YNFKEQ. The CDR3 loop reads CASSQDAKPPMNTEAFF. As DNA, the CDR3 is TGTGCCAGCAGCCAGGACGCCAAGCCCCCCATGAACACTGAAGCTTTCTTT.

This clonotype was seen a handful of times. This chain links TRBV6-5 with TRBJ1-1; 8 nucleotides line up with TRBD1. The germline V gene has CDR1 MNHEY and CDR2 SVGAGI. The CDR3 is 12 amino acids. V trimming: 10 bases; J trimming: 1 base; junction bases outside the gene matches: 2. Here the CDR3 reads CATGTGNTEAFF. The CDR3 nucleotides read TGTGCCACCGGGACAGGGAACACTGAAGCTTTCTTT.

The rearrangement uses TRBV20-1 and TRBJ1-1; 7 nucleotides agree with TRBD1. The germline V gene encodes CDR1 DFQATT and CDR2 SNEGSKA (reference sequence). With V trimmed by 4 bases and J by 5 bases, 4 bases remained unmatched. This CDR3 has 12 amino acids. CDR3 sequence: CSANLQGTEAFF. The DNA for the CDR3 is TGCAGTGCTAACCTACAGGGGACTGAAGCTTTCTTT.

Here the CDR3 DNA reads TGTGCCAGCAGTGAAGCCCAGGGCTGGGAGCTGTTTTTT. It encodes CASSEAQGWELFF. The J gene is TRBJ2-2, the V gene TRBV6-1; tentative D call: TRBD1 (5 bases). Trimming left V 0 bases short and J 9 bases short, with 8 bases between. The V gene's germline CDR1 is MNHNS and CDR2 SASEGT. The CDR3 has 13 amino acids.

The V gene is TRBV11-2, the J gene TRBJ2-2, with 10 bases identical to TRBD1. Germline V gene sequence: CDR1 SGHAT, CDR2 FQNNGV. J gave up 5 bases and V 6 bases, and 6 bases lay outside the gene matches. The CDR3 length is 15 residues. The CDR3 DNA reads as TGTGCCAGCAGTATTGGGACAGGGGCGACCGGGGAGCTGTTTTTT. Residues: CASSIGTGATGELFF.

The chain is built from TRBV5-5 and TRBJ1-2; TRBD1 aligns across 7 bases. The germline CDR1 and CDR2 sequences are SGHKS and YYEKEE (reference sequence). The length of the CDR3 is 12 residues. Trimming took 4 bases from V and 6 from J; bases not matched to a gene: 3. This chain's CDR3 is CASSLGQHGYTF. The CDR3 bases are TGTGCCAGCAGCCTGGGACAGCATGGCTACACCTTC.

This clonotype was counted ten times or more. This chain uses TRBV11-2 with TRBJ2-7, with 11 bases that match TRBD2. Germline loops: CDR1 SGHAT, CDR2 FQNNGV. The CDR3 totals 21 residues. V dropped 5 bases and J dropped 4; count of bases not matched to a gene: 25. CDR3 protein: CASSLQGSPSGRSSSSYEQYF. The CDR3 coding sequence is TGTGCCAGCAGCCTCCAAGGGTCGCCTAGCGGGAGGTCCTCGAGTTCTTACGAGCAGTACTTC.

This clonotype was counted a few times. CDR3 coding DNA: TGTGCCGTCGGTTCCTGGGATGAGCAGTTCTTC. This translates into CAVGSWDEQFF. This sequence joins TRBV11-2 and TRBJ2-1; unclear D gene. The V gene's germline CDR1 is SGHAT and CDR2 FQNNGV. The CDR3 is 11 amino acids. Trimming took off 11 bases at V and 8 bases at J, with 13 bases between the two ends.

V usage is TRBV28 and J usage is TRBJ1-5, with TRBD1 as a possible D gene (5 bases). The CDR3 is 15 amino acids. The germline gives CDR1 MDHEN, CDR2 SYDVKM. Trimming took off 1 base at V and 0 bases at J, with 7 bases between the two ends. CDR3 amino acids: CASSLSGLSNQPQHF. In DNA, the CDR3 is TGTGCCAGCAGTTTATCGGGGCTTAGCAATCAGCCCCAGCATTTT.

This rearrangement joins TRBV20-1 to TRBJ2-7; D call uncertain. CDR3 length equals 13 residues. Trimming removed 7 bases from V and 2 bases from J, with 15 bases in between. Germline lookup yields CDR1 DFQATT and CDR2 SNEGSKA (reference sequence). CDR3 nucleotides: TGCAGTGGTCAGTGGGCCGGAGCCTACGAGCAGTACTTC. Translated, it gives CSGQWAGAYEQYF.

This clonotype was seen repeatedly, ten times or more. The chain couples TRBV25-1 to TRBJ2-1, with TRBD1 matching 9 bases. In germline, CDR1 is MGHDK, CDR2 SYGVNS. With 3 bases clipped from V and 4 bases from J, the junction kept 19 bases outside the gene matches. The CDR3 is 20 amino acids. CDR3 in DNA: TGTGCCAGCAGTGAGGTGGAGGGACAGGGTATGGGTAGAATGTACAATGAGCAGTTCTTC. Its protein is CASSEVEGQGMGRMYNEQFF.

This clonotype was counted many times. The V and J genes are TRBV7-3 and TRBJ2-7, with TRBD2 matching over 9 bases. The germline gives CDR1 SGHTA, CDR2 FQGTGA. Trimming took 1 base from V and 5 from J; bases not matched to a gene: 3. The CDR3 sequence is 14 residues long. In DNA, the CDR3 is TGTGCCAGCAGCTTAAGCGGGGGGGGGAACGAGCAGTACTTC. This gives the protein CASSLSGGGNEQYF.

The chain carries TRBV10-3 and TRBJ2-7, with D unclear. Trimming took 3 bases from V and 2 from J, leaving 5 bases between them. The CDR3 has 12 residues. CDR1 and CDR2 (germline): ENHRY, SYGVKD. The CDR3 loop reads CAISDDPYEQYF. CDR3 DNA: TGTGCCATCAGTGACGACCCCTACGAGCAGTACTTC.

This clonotype was counted at least ten times. Here the CDR3 DNA reads TGTGCCAGCAGCCCGTACAGCACTGAAGCTTTCTTT. Translation gives CASSPYSTEAFF. The V call is TRBV7-2, the J call TRBJ1-1; D gene uncertain. The germline CDR1 and CDR2 sequences are SGHTA and FQGNSA. With 5 bases removed from V and 4 bases from J, the gap between germline ends came to 8 bases. The CDR3 runs to 12 residues.

The chain joins TRBV7-2 to TRBJ1-1; D is unresolved. CDR3 length: 13 residues. V lost 5 bases to trimming and J lost 6 bases, with 13 bases between them. The germline V gene has CDR1 SGHTA and CDR2 FQGNSA. The CDR3 nucleotides are TGTGCCAGCAGCCTCGGGGTCGGCCCTGAAGCTTTCTTT. This encodes CASSLGVGPEAFF.

This rearrangement joins TRBV13 to TRBJ1-1; D is unresolved. Germline V CDR1 and CDR2: PRHDT, FYEKMQ (reference sequence). Deletions cut 3 bases from V and 1 base from J, with 9 bases between. The CDR3 covers 14 residues. In DNA, the CDR3 is TGTGCCAGCAGCTTCGGACGGAGGAACACTGAAGCTTTCTTT. Translation: CASSFGRRNTEAFF.

V and J are TRBV18 and TRBJ2-1; 10 nucleotides align to TRBD2. CDR3 size: 16 residues. Germline V gene sequence: CDR1 KGHSH, CDR2 LQKENI. After removal of 0 bases from V and 6 bases from J, the junction contained 5 bases not matched to a gene. The CDR3 nucleotides read TGTGCCAGCTCACCACCGAGGGTAGCGGGGGGCAATGAGCAGTTCTTC. Protein product: CASSPPRVAGGNEQFF.

This clonotype was seen more than once but under ten times. The rearrangement links TRBV4-3 to TRBJ2-7; D is perhaps TRBD2 (5 bases). Trimming took off 6 bases at V and 0 bases at J, with 15 bases between the two ends. Germline-derived CDR1 and CDR2 are LGHNA and YSLEER. The CDR3 is 15 residues long. CDR3 sequence (DNA): TGCGCCAGCAGTCCTGAGGCGGAGGCCTCCTACGAGCAGTACTTC. Protein product: CASSPEAEASYEQYF.

This clonotype was counted between two and nine times. The chain has TRBV29-1 and TRBJ2-2; D not resolved. Germline V CDR1 and CDR2: SQVTM, ANQGSEA. V was pared by 4 bases and J by 2 bases, with 8 bases between. There are 13 residues in the CDR3. CDR3 in DNA: TGCAGCGTTGTTTTCCTAAACACCGGGGAGCTGTTTTTT. It yields the protein CSVVFLNTGELFF.

At least ten counts were recorded for this clonotype. V usage is TRBV6-2 or TRBV6-3 and J usage is TRBJ2-2; 7 nucleotides match TRBD2. CDR1 MNHEY and CDR2 SVGEGT come from the germline V gene. V lost 2 bases, J lost 4 bases, and 10 bases stayed unmatched. The length of the CDR3 is 17 residues. The CDR3 nucleotides are TGTGCCAGCAGTTACGCCTCGGGACTACAATTCACCGGGGAGCTGTTTTTT. This gives the protein CASSYASGLQFTGELFF.

This clonotype was counted once. The chain links TRBV7-8 to TRBJ2-1; 7 nucleotides line up with TRBD1. With V trimmed by 1 base and J by 2 bases, 5 bases remained unmatched. The CDR3 runs 16 residues. The germline V gene has CDR1 SGHVS and CDR2 FQNEAQ. The CDR3 DNA reads TGTGCCAGCAGCTTAGAGGCAGGGGGAACCTACAATGAGCAGTTCTTC. Translation gives CASSLEAGGTYNEQFF.

The V gene is TRBV11-1, the J gene TRBJ2-1; 7 bases match TRBD1. The CDR3 consists of 16 residues. The V gene end was trimmed by 4 bases and the J gene end by 3 bases; junction bases not matched to a gene: 9. The germline CDR1 and CDR2 sequences are SGHAT and FQDESV (reference sequence). In nucleotides, the CDR3 is TGTGCCAGCAGCTCGAAGCGATGGGACAGCTACAATGAGCAGTTCTTC. Its protein product is CASSSKRWDSYNEQFF.

This clonotype was detected many times. The CDR3 bases are TGCGCCAGCAGCCAAGTAGCGGGGTCCTACGAGCAGTACTTC. Translated, it gives CASSQVAGSYEQYF. V usage is TRBV4-3 and J usage is TRBJ2-7; TRBD2 aligns across 8 bases. J lost 1 base, V lost 1 base, and 0 bases had no gene match. Germline CDR1 reads LGHNA; CDR2 reads YSLEER. This CDR3 contains 14 residues.

The V call is TRBV6-2 or TRBV6-3, the J call TRBJ1-2; a weak D match, TRBD1 (5 bases). Germline CDR1 is MNHEY and CDR2 is SVGEGT. V gave up 5 bases and J gave up 10 bases, with 11 bases separating them. This CDR3 contains 11 residues. The CDR3 coding sequence is TGTGCCAGCAGTCCGGGACGGGTCTACACCTTC. It yields the protein CASSPGRVYTF.

This clonotype occurred a few times. V usage is TRBV20-1 and J usage is TRBJ2-1, with 7 bases lining up with TRBD2. Germline CDR1 DFQATT, CDR2 SNEGSKA (reference sequence). V lost 0 bases, J lost 3 bases, and 2 bases stayed unmatched. The CDR3 extends over 14 amino acids. The CDR3 spells CSAREIAGYNEQFF. DNA for the CDR3: TGCAGTGCTAGAGAAATAGCGGGCTACAATGAGCAGTTCTTC.